The 14 T cell receptor beta chains listed next were all sequenced from one sample in a study of cytomegalovirus exposure and HLA in healthy donors. Assay used: immunoSEQ multiplex PCR; TCRdb lists only in-frame clones, some missing. The table shows around 240,000 clones, with 90% occurring only once. The sequenced sample consisted of PBMCs. These receptors originate from a woman between 18 and 30 years old in good health and CMV-seronegative.

The chain joins TRBV7-2 to TRBJ2-7; 8 positions match TRBD2. The junction had 2 bases not matched to a gene; V was cut back by 1 base and J by 3 bases. In germline, CDR1 is SGHTA, CDR2 FQGNSA. This CDR3 contains 14 residues. The CDR3: CASSLVAGNYEQYF. CDR3 nucleotides: TGTGCCAGCAGCTTAGTAGCGGGGAACTACGAGCAGTACTTC.

This clone was seen a handful of times. This chain links TRBV2 with TRBJ1-6; 8 bases are shared with TRBD1. Germline values: CDR1 SNHLY, CDR2 FYNNEI. With 5 bases clipped from V and 10 bases from J, the junction kept 7 bases outside the gene matches. This CDR3 contains 14 residues. CDR3: CASSTRTGKSPLHF. The CDR3, as DNA: TGTGCCAGCAGTACGAGGACAGGGAAATCACCCCTCCACTTT.

CDR3 nucleotide sequence: TGCGCCAGCAGCCAGGGACTAGCGGGGCAAAACATTCAGTACTTC. Residues: CASSQGLAGQNIQYF. The chain uses TRBV5-1 and TRBJ2-4, with 13 bases aligning to TRBD2. Per germline, CDR1 SGHRS and CDR2 YFSETQ. The CDR3 runs 15 residues. V shed 4 bases, J shed 5 bases, and the junction held 3 bases outside the gene matches.

This clone was recorded once. The CDR3 bases are TGTGCCAGCAGCTACGGACAGGGGACCACTGAAGCTTTCTTT. Residues: CASSYGQGTTEAFF. The chain combines TRBV7-9 with TRBJ1-1; 9 bases agree with TRBD1. The V segment lost 4 bases and the J segment 4 bases; nucleotides outside the gene matches: 4. Germline values: CDR1 SEHNR, CDR2 FQNEAQ (reference sequence). CDR3 length: 14 amino acids.

The chain combines TRBV7-2 with TRBJ2-7; possible D gene TRBD1, 5 bases. Germline lookup yields CDR1 SGHTA and CDR2 FQGNSA. CDR3 length: 17 residues. The ends were cut back, 3 bases at V and 2 bases at J, with 20 bases in the middle. The CDR3 nucleotides read TGTGCCAGCAGCTTCATGGGTGACAGTTTTAACCCCTACGAGCAGTACTTC. Amino acids: CASSFMGDSFNPYEQYF.

The chain has TRBV7-9 and TRBJ2-5; perhaps TRBD1 as D (6 bases). Germline V gene data show CDR1 as SEHNR and CDR2 as FQNEAQ (reference sequence). V shed 1 base and J shed 5 bases, with 11 bases lying between them. The CDR3 covers 14 residues. The CDR3 sequence: CASSLGRQGETQYF. For the CDR3, the DNA is TGTGCCAGCAGCTTAGGTCGGCAGGGGGAGACCCAGTACTTC. Complete variable domain (other parts from reference TRBV7-9 and TRBJ2-5): DTGVSQNPRHKITKRGQNVTFRCDPISEHNRLYWYRQTLGQGPEFLTYFQNEAQLEKSRLLSDRFSAERPKGSFSTLEIQRTEQGDSAMYLCASSLGRQGETQYFGPGTRLLVL.

This clone was recorded only once. J is TRBJ2-3 and V is TRBV29-1; TRBD1 agrees at 10 bases. From germline, CDR1 is SQVTM and CDR2 ANQGSEA. V lost 5 bases to trimming and J lost 0 bases; unmatched junction nucleotides: 8. The CDR3 length is 16 residues. The CDR3 sequence: CSVPKWTGGSTDTQYF. The CDR3 DNA follows: TGCAGCGTTCCGAAATGGACAGGGGGTAGCACAGATACGCAGTATTTT.

The chain is built from TRBV15 and TRBJ2-5; 7 nucleotides line up with TRBD2. The CDR3 runs to 15 residues. Unmatched junction bases numbered 7, after V lost 0 bases and J lost 6 bases. Germline V gives CDR1 LNHNV, CDR2 YYDKDF (reference sequence). The CDR3 bases are TGTGCCACCAGCAGAGATGGGGGGGGTGGTAAGACCCAGTACTTC. This encodes CATSRDGGGGKTQYF. The full variable domain, with the rest looked up from reference TRBV15 and TRBJ2-5, is DAMVIQNPRYQVTQFGKPVTLSCSQTLNHNVMYWYQQKSSQAPKLLFHYYDKDFNNEADTPDNFQSRRPNTSFCFLDIRSPGLGDTAMYLCATSRDGGGGKTQYFGPGTRLLVL.

The CDR3 here is CAWSTSGETQYF. In DNA, the CDR3 is TGTGCCTGGAGTACTAGCGGGGAGACCCAGTACTTC. V usage is TRBV30 and J usage is TRBJ2-5; TRBD2 matches at 9 bases. This CDR3 has 12 amino acids. Germline trimming cut 2 bases from V and 5 bases from J; bases unmatched to any gene: 0. From germline, CDR1 is GTSNPN and CDR2 SVGIG (reference sequence).

This chain connects TRBV5-5 to TRBJ2-7; TRBD2 matches 9 bases. V lost 4 bases and J lost 7; bases outside the gene matches: 15. The CDR3 consists of 16 residues. Germline CDR1 is SGHKS and CDR2 is YYEKEE (reference sequence). The CDR3 DNA reads as TGTGCCAGCAGCGCCTTGAGTAGCGGGGGCGCCTCAGAGCAGTACGTC. Amino acids: CASSALSSGGASEQYV.

The chain is built from TRBV9 and TRBJ2-6; D might be TRBD2 (7 bases). Germline V gene sequence: CDR1 SGDLS, CDR2 YYNGEE. Trimming removed 0 bases from V and 2 bases from J, with 12 bases in between. The CDR3 length is 17 residues. CDR3 sequence: CASSVVVGGPGANVLTF. The DNA of the CDR3 is TGTGCCAGCAGCGTAGTAGTGGGGGGGCCTGGGGCCAACGTCCTGACTTTC. Together with reference TRBV9 and TRBJ2-6, the CDR3 gives the full variable domain: DSGVTQTPKHLITATGQRVTLRCSPRSGDLSVYWYQQSLDQGLQFLIQYYNGEERAKGNILERFSAQQFPDLHSELNLSSLELGDSALYFCASSVVVGGPGANVLTFGAGSRLTVL.

V usage is TRBV13 and J usage is TRBJ2-7, with D uncertain. The V gene lost 2 bases and the J gene lost 3 bases, with 5 bases spanning the gap. The CDR3 contains 12 residues. The V gene's germline CDR1 is PRHDT and CDR2 FYEKMQ (reference sequence). CDR3 protein: CASSLRHYEQYF. The CDR3 DNA is TGTGCCAGCAGCTTACGACACTACGAGCAGTACTTC.

Concerning this clone: A read error may produce the germline difference seen at one junction end. The chain recombines TRBV7-9 with TRBJ1-4, with 9 bases that match TRBD1. Germline V gene data show CDR1 as SEHNR and CDR2 as FQNEAQ (reference sequence). The CDR3 has 14 amino acids. CDR3 in amino acids: CASSRGQGPYSTEF. CDR3 nucleotides: TGTGCCAGCAGCCGGGGACAGGGCCCCTACTCCACGGAATTT.

V gene TRBV5-1 combines with J gene TRBJ2-1; 13 nucleotides align to TRBD2. The CDR3 consists of 15 residues. V was clipped by 6 bases and J by 7 bases; unmatched bases: 7. Germline CDR1 reads SGHRS; CDR2 reads YFSETQ. CDR3 coding DNA: TGCGCCAGCACCCCACTAGCGGGGGGGCAGAATGAGCAGTTCTTC. As protein: CASTPLAGGQNEQFF.